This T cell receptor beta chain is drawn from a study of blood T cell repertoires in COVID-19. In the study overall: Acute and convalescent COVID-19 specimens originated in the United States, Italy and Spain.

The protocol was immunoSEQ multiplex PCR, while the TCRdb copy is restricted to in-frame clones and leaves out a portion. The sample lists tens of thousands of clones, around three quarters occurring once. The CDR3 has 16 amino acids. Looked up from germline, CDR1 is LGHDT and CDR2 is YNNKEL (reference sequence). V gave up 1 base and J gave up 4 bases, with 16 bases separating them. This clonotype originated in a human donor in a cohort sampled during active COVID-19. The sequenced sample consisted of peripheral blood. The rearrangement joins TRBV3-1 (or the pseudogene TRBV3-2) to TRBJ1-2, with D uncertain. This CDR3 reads CASSQGLMGGGYGYTF. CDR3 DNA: TGTGCCAGCAGCCAAGGGTTGATGGGTGGAGGCTATGGCTACACCTTC.